Below, 21 T cell receptor beta chains from the same sample are listed, as sequenced in a study of OX40 agonist ivuxolimab in advanced cancers. Produced via immunoSEQ multiplex PCR; TCRdb's table is partial and in-frame only. The table has some 49,000 clones, less than 90% seen once; the top ten hold roughly half. This material consisted of CD4+ or CD8+ T cells sorted from blood, taken in a trial of the OX40 agonist ivuxolimab. These receptors came from an adult with an advanced solid tumor such as melanoma, head and neck, liver or kidney cancer.

The J gene is TRBJ1-1, the V gene TRBV10-3, with D uncertain. The CDR3 extends over 11 amino acids. Germline CDR1 and CDR2: ENHRY and SYGVKD. V lost 4 bases to trimming and J lost 3 bases, with 3 bases between them. CDR3 loop: CAISGDTEAFF. As DNA, the CDR3 is TGTGCCATCAGTGGGGACACTGAAGCTTTCTTT.

The chain joins TRBV5-6 to TRBJ1-2, with a weak D call TRBD1 (6 bases). The CDR3 extends over 13 amino acids. Trimming took 2 bases from V and 7 from J, leaving 12 bases between them. Germline V gene lookup returns CDR1 SGHDT and CDR2 YYEEEE. The CDR3, as DNA: TGTGCCAGCAGCTTTGGAACAGGGTTTGGCTACACCTTC. It translates to CASSFGTGFGYTF. Together with reference TRBV5-6 and TRBJ1-2, the CDR3 gives the full variable domain: DAGVTQSPTHLIKTRGQQVTLRCSPKSGHDTVSWYQQALGQGPQFIFQYYEEEERQRGNFPDRFSGHQFPNYSSELNVNALLLGDSALYLCASSFGTGFGYTFGSGTRLTVV.

The CDR3 nucleotides are TGTGCCAGCAGCTCCTACCAGTATAGACAGGCGTTCTATGGCTACACCTTC. The encoded protein is CASSSYQYRQAFYGYTF. The V and J genes are TRBV7-2 and TRBJ1-2, with a weak D call TRBD1 (6 bases). The CDR3 totals 17 residues. The germline V gene encodes CDR1 SGHTA and CDR2 FQGNSA. V was cut by 4 bases and J by 4 bases, with 22 bases left in between.

The chain joins TRBV11-3 to TRBJ2-4, with D perhaps matching TRBD2 (6 bases). Germline CDR1 and CDR2: SGHNT and YENEEA. The V gene lost 6 bases and the J gene lost 9 bases, with 24 bases spanning the gap. This CDR3 region has 16 residues. The CDR3 coding sequence is TGTGCCAGCAGTACAAATCGACTGGGCGGGAAACGCATTCAGTACTTC. Its translation: CASSTNRLGGKRIQYF.

V gene TRBV10-2 combines with J gene TRBJ2-3; TRBD2 matches 11 bases. CDR1 is WSHSY and CDR2 is SAAADI in the germline V gene. The V segment lost 3 bases and the J segment 3 bases; nucleotides outside the gene matches: 2. The CDR3 has 15 residues. CDR3 in DNA: TGCGCCAGCAGTGACCCTAGCGGGGGGACAGATACGCAGTATTTT. Residues: CASSDPSGGTDTQYF.

The chain employs TRBV7-9 and TRBJ2-1; 10 bases fit TRBD2. J gave up 4 bases and V 2 bases, and 14 bases lay outside the gene matches. The CDR3 spans 19 residues. Germline CDR1 SEHNR, CDR2 FQNEAQ (reference sequence). The CDR3 spells CASSLPTSSGRAYYNEQFF. For the CDR3, the DNA is TGTGCCAGCAGCTTACCCACGTCTAGCGGGAGAGCCTATTACAATGAGCAGTTCTTC.

This chain uses TRBV7-9 with TRBJ2-3; 10 bases agree with TRBD1. V lost 4 bases, J lost 3 bases, and 7 bases stayed unmatched. In germline, CDR1 is SEHNR, CDR2 FQNEAQ (reference sequence). This CDR3 spans 16 amino acids. The CDR3 DNA reads as TGTGCCAGCAGCTCGACGGACAGGGGGTGGACAGATACGCAGTATTTT. Translating it yields CASSSTDRGWTDTQYF.

This chain uses TRBV11-3 with TRBJ2-7, with TRBD1 identical over 9 bases. Germline loops: CDR1 SGHNT, CDR2 YENEEA. The CDR3 contains 14 residues. J was trimmed by 5 bases and V by 1 base; bases with no gene match: 3. Here the CDR3 reads CASSLGTGVHEQYF. The CDR3 nucleotides are TGTGCCAGCAGCTTAGGGACAGGGGTCCACGAGCAGTACTTC.

The chain recombines TRBV6-6 with TRBJ2-1, with TRBD2 as a possible D gene (6 bases). Trimming removed 7 bases at V and 9 bases at J, with 7 bases between. The CDR3 is 10 residues long. Germline V gene data show CDR1 as MNHNY and CDR2 as SVGAGI (reference sequence). The CDR3 region has the DNA TGTGCCAGCACGGGAGTTGAGCAGTTCTTC. Protein sequence: CASTGVEQFF.

J is TRBJ1-1 and V is TRBV30; the match to TRBD1 covers 7 bases. The CDR3 is 13 amino acids. V lost 5 bases to trimming and J lost 8 bases; unmatched junction nucleotides: 11. From germline, CDR1 is GTSNPN and CDR2 SVGIG (reference sequence). CDR3 protein: CAWQGRGAPEAFF. For the CDR3, the DNA is TGTGCCTGGCAGGGCAGGGGGGCTCCGGAAGCTTTCTTT. The variable domain in full, with the rest retrieved from reference TRBV30 and TRBJ1-1, is SQTIHQWPATLVQPVGSPLSLECTVEGTSNPNLYWYRQAAGRGLQLLFYSVGIGQISSEVPQNLSASRPQDRQFILSSKKLLLSDSGFYLCAWQGRGAPEAFFGQGTRLTVV.

This chain joins TRBV10-3 and TRBJ2-7; tentatively, D is TRBD2 (7 bases). This CDR3 comprises 16 residues. V was shortened by 4 bases and J by 3 bases, with 19 bases between the two germline ends. Per germline, CDR1 ENHRY and CDR2 SYGVKD. The CDR3 region has the DNA TGTGCCATCAGTGGGAGTGGGGAGGGGGGTTACTACGAGCAGTACTTC. Its protein is CAISGSGEGGYYEQYF.

This chain links TRBV29-1 with TRBJ2-1; 7 bases map to TRBD2. The V gene end was trimmed by 7 bases and the J gene end by 12 bases; junction bases not matched to a gene: 15. Germline assignment: CDR1 SQVTM and CDR2 ANQGSEA. This CDR3 is 13 amino acids long. The CDR3 nucleotides read TGCAGCGCCGAACCCCACGAGGGAGGGCGGCAGTTCTTC. This codes for CSAEPHEGGRQFF.

The rearrangement links TRBV7-2 to TRBJ2-4; TRBD2 is a possible D gene (6 bases). The CDR3 runs 13 residues. With 4 bases removed from V and 7 bases from J, the gap between germline ends came to 11 bases. In germline, CDR1 is SGHTA, CDR2 FQGNSA. The CDR3 DNA reads as TGTGCCAGCAGCTCGACTAGTATGAACATTCAGTACTTC. Translated: CASSSTSMNIQYF.

This chain links TRBV11-2 with TRBJ2-5, with a tentative D call TRBD2 (6 bases). This CDR3 is 15 amino acids long. Per germline, CDR1 SGHAT and CDR2 FQNNGV. The V and J ends lost 5 bases and 1 base respectively, with 14 bases between them. The CDR3 region has the DNA TGTGCCAGCAGCGCCCTACTAGCATCCCAAGAGACCCAGTACTTC. Translation gives CASSALLASQETQYF.

The chain is built from TRBV5-5 and TRBJ2-2; 8 bases are shared with TRBD1. Trimming cost V 3 bases and J 3 bases; bases outside gene matches: 4. This CDR3 contains 15 residues. CDR1 is SGHKS, CDR2 YYEKEE, per germline (reference sequence). The CDR3 spells CASSSRTGHTGELFF. CDR3 DNA sequence: TGTGCCAGCAGCTCTCGGACAGGGCACACCGGGGAGCTGTTTTTT.

The chain employs TRBV18 and TRBJ2-7, with TRBD1 as a possible D gene (7 bases). Germline V gene lookup returns CDR1 KGHSH and CDR2 LQKENI. The ends were cut back, 2 bases at V and 4 bases at J, with 15 bases in the middle. The CDR3 is made up of 15 amino acids. The CDR3: CASSPGAGGQYEQYF. The DNA of the CDR3 is TGTGCCAGCTCACCAGGAGCAGGGGGGCAGTACGAGCAGTACTTC. Supplemented by reference TRBV18 and TRBJ2-7, the full variable domain reads NAGVMQNPRHLVRRRGQEARLRCSPMKGHSHVYWYRQLPEEGLKFMVYLQKENIIDESGMPKERFSAEFPKEGPSILRIQQVVRGDSAAYFCASSPGAGGQYEQYFGPGTRLTVT.

This chain joins TRBV14 and TRBJ2-5; 14 bases fit TRBD2. The germline CDR1 and CDR2 sequences are SGHDN and FVKESK. V trimming: 4 bases; J trimming: 0 bases; junction bases outside the gene matches: 7. The CDR3 loop spans 18 amino acids. CDR3 protein: CASSLGLAGGRYQETQYF. In DNA, the CDR3 is TGTGCCAGCAGCCTAGGACTAGCGGGGGGCCGGTACCAAGAGACCCAGTACTTC.

The rearrangement joins TRBV7-2 to TRBJ2-1; 12 bases align to TRBD2. CDR1 is SGHTA and CDR2 is FQGNSA in the germline V gene. J lost 8 bases, V lost 5 bases, and 7 bases had no gene match. This CDR3 spans 15 amino acids. This CDR3 reads CASSTRTSGTYEQFF. In DNA, the CDR3 is TGTGCCAGCAGCACCCGGACTAGCGGGACGTATGAGCAGTTCTTC.

V usage is TRBV6-4 and J usage is TRBJ1-1, with 11 bases that match TRBD1. After removal of 6 bases from V and 6 bases from J, the junction contained 9 bases not matched to a gene. Germline V gives CDR1 MRHNA, CDR2 SNTAGT. The CDR3 extends over 15 amino acids. CDR3 sequence reads: CASSAGRDRGAEAFF. As DNA, the CDR3 is TGTGCCAGCAGCGCGGGCCGGGACAGGGGGGCTGAAGCTTTCTTT.

The chain joins TRBV28 to TRBJ1-4; a weak D match, TRBD1 (5 bases). CDR3 length: 14 amino acids. V shed 8 bases and J shed 4 bases, with 14 bases lying between them. Germline values: CDR1 MDHEN, CDR2 SYDVKM. CDR3 DNA sequence: TGTGCCAGCCGCGGGGCAGGGAGTAATGAAAAACTGTTTTTT. This gives the protein CASRGAGSNEKLFF.

The rearrangement links TRBV7-9 to TRBJ2-5, with 12 bases that match TRBD2. Trimming cost V 6 bases and J 2 bases; bases outside gene matches: 4. The CDR3 runs 15 residues. From germline, CDR1 is SEHNR and CDR2 FQNEAQ (reference sequence). Written as DNA, the CDR3 is TGTGCCAGCAGACCTAGCGGGGGGGATCAAGAGACCCAGTACTTC. Protein product: CASRPSGGDQETQYF. The entire variable domain, with the rest obtained from reference TRBV7-9 and TRBJ2-5, is as follows: DTGVSQNPRHKITKRGQNVTFRCDPISEHNRLYWYRQTLGQGPEFLTYFQNEAQLEKSRLLSDRFSAERPKGSFSTLEIQRTEQGDSAMYLCASRPSGGDQETQYFGPGTRLLVL.